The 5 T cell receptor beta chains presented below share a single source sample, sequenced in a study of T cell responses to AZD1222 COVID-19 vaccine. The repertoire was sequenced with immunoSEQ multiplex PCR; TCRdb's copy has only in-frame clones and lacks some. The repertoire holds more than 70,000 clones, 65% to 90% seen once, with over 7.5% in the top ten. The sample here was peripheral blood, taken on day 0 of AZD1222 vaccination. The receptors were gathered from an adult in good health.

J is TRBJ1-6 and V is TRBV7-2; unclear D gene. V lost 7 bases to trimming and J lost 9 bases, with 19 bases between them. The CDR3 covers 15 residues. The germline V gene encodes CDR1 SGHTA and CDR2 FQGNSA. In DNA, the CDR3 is TGTGCCAGCACCCTGGAGGGCAGGTCCGCTTCACCCCTCCACTTT. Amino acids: CASTLEGRSASPLHF.

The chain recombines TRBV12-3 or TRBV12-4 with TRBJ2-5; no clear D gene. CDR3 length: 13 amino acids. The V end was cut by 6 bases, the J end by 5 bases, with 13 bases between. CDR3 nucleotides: TGTGCCAGCAGATCTCCTCAAAGGGAGACCCAGTACTTC. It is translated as CASRSPQRETQYF.

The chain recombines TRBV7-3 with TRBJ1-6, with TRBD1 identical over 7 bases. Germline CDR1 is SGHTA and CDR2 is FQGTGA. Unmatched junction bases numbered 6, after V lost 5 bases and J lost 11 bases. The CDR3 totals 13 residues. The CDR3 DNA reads TGTGCCAGCAGCAGCATCACAGGGGCACCCCTCCACTTT. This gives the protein CASSSITGAPLHF.

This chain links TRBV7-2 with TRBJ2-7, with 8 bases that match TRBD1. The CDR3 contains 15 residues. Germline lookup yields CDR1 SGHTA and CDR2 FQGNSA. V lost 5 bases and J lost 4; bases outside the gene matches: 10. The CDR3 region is CASSERTGSPYEQYF. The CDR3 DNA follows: TGTGCCAGCAGCGAACGGACAGGGTCCCCTTACGAGCAGTACTTC.

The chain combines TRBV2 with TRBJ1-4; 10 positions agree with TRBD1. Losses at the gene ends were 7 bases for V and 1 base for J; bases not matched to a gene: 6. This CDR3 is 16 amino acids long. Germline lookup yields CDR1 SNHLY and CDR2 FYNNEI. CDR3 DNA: TGTGCCAGCAACGACAGGGGGCGCAGAACTAATGAAAAACTGTTTTTT. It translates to CASNDRGRRTNEKLFF.